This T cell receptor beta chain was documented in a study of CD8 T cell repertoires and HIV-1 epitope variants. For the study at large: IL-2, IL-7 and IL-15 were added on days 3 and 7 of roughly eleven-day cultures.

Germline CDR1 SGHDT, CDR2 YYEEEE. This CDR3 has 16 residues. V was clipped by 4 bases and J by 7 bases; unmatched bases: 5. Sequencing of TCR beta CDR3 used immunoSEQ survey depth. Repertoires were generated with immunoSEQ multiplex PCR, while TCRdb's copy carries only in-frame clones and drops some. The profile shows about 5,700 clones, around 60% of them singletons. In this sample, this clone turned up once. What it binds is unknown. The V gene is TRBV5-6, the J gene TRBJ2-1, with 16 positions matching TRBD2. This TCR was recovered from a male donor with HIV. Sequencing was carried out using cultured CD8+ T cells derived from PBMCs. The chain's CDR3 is CASSLGLAGGPNEQFF. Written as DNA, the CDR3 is TGTGCCAGCAGCCTGGGACTAGCGGGGGGGCCTAATGAGCAGTTCTTC.